This T cell receptor (beta chain) was sequenced during a study of blood T cell repertoires in COVID-19. Study-level background: The samples span acute and convalescent COVID-19 from the United States, Italy and Spain. PBMCs, B-cell-depleted T cells, or T cells were the source of the cDNA or gDNA that made up the material.

Source study methods: Scientists estimated how many nucleated cells there were by amplifying reference gene primers. Libraries were prepared by immunoSEQ multiplex PCR; TCRdb keeps only in-frame clonotypes and omits some of them. V and J calls and clone size are those listed in that table; D and trimming were worked out from the DNA. In the table there are some 120,000 clones, about 85% of which are singletons. This CDR3 is 17 amino acids long. Per germline, CDR1 MNHEY and CDR2 SMNVEV (reference sequence). V was cut by 3 bases and J by 2 bases, with 19 bases left in between. This chain uses TRBV27 with TRBJ2-5, with a weak D call TRBD2 (5 bases). The sample was peripheral blood. The receptor was derived from a man in his forties with acute or convalescent COVID-19. Here the CDR3 DNA reads TGTGCCAGCAGTTTTAATTATCGGGAAGGTGCGCAAGAGACCCAGTACTTC. This codes for CASSFNYREGAQETQYF.